This entry concerns a single TCR beta chain. No cognate antigen has been identified for it. Base-call qualities are not available, and no considerably larger clone is one nucleotide away. Library preparation employed the immunoSEQ multiplex PCR assay. For the multiplex PCR, a mixture combining 60 forward primers for TCR Vbeta segments and 13 reverse primers for TCR Jbeta segments was used. A multiplex PCR assay on genomic DNA amplified the CDR3 region of rearranged TCR beta genes. The amplified TCR beta libraries were sequenced on the Illumina HiSeq System as 87-base-pair reads. Per the source publication's procedure: Across the 500 to 750 repertoires, a later analysis counted around 80 million unique TCR beta chains, 9 million to 14 million of which were shared by at least two donors. A nearest-neighbor algorithm error-corrected the raw reads and collapsed the reads into unique sequences, merging closely related sequences to remove PCR and sequencing errors. Alignment of CDR3 sequences to IMGT reference sequences was used to assign V, D and J gene segments. For a sequence to be retained, a match of at least six nucleotides to both a V gene segment and a J gene segment was required. Rearrangements were classified as productive when the CDR3 lacked stop codons and remained in frame with V and J, and all other rearrangements were classified as non-productive. Following IMGT convention, CDR3 was defined as the stretch from the second conserved V-encoded cysteine up to the conserved J-encoded phenylalanine. In an earlier analysis of approximately 500 of the donors, sequences lacking an unambiguous match to a single V gene segment were excluded. In an earlier analysis of 587 of the donors, V segments were called functional above 56.7% productive rearrangements and were called segregating when the between-donor standard deviation exceeded 5%. To diagnose cytomegalovirus status from the catalog of TCR beta chain sequences, a statistical classification framework was built. In a later analysis, TCR nucleotide sequences were compared against IMGT/GENE-DB human TR gene sequences so that V and J genes could be assigned. A later analysis assigned CDR3 sequences and most-parsimonious VDJ recombination scenarios with the TCRdist pipeline. In a later analysis, every TCR beta chain was defined by the combination of its CDR3 amino acid sequence and its V-gene family, and reads without a unique V-gene family were dropped. As a way to deal with suspected cross-contamination and a sequencing artifact, a later analysis dropped 640 or so nucleotide sequences that were highly shared and had low generation probability. In a later analysis, a clonal expansion index was calculated for each public chain from normalized within-repertoire ranks of inferred template counts. A later analysis computed generation probabilities with a VDJ recombination model fitted to out-of-frame rearrangements, and checked the results against IGoR. In a later analysis, hypergeometric tests were used to score TCR-TCR, TCR-HLA and TCR-CMV co-occurrence, with a repertoire-size bias correction applied to TCR pairs. To estimate false discovery rates, a later analysis permuted the HLA or CMV assignments 20 times. In a later analysis, co-occurring TCRs were grouped using DBSCAN, and TCRdist sequence similarity was added for clustering within HLA-allele-positive subsets. Repertoires with fewer than 30,000 or more than 120,000 public chains, plus five repertoires with anomalous nucleotide sharing, were excluded from co-occurrence clustering. TCRdb carries this immuneACCESS record with in-frame sequences only. Its versions omit some clonotypes, under half of them owing to an unresolved V gene in the studies checked, with the rest unexplained. That table supplies the V and J calls and clone size; D and trimming were determined from the DNA. This sample holds under 200,000 clones; approximately 70% were observed only once. 1.5% to 2% of the sample lies in the top ten.

The sample is drawn from a study of cytomegalovirus exposure and HLA in healthy donors (TCRdb year 2017). For context, the study as a whole: An earlier analysis of 587 of the donors reported under 300 Gb of sequence data and around 100 million unique TCR beta sequences obtained from around 190 million T cells. An early release that covered about 600 HLA-typed donors contained approximately 300 gigabases of sequencing data and roughly 84 million unique TCR sequences. Among the roughly 370 genotyped donors, under 90% belonged to the genetic ancestry cluster associated with self-reported Caucasian donors. The study aimed to test whether signatures of past pathogen exposure could be identified by cataloging public T cell receptors. Using immunosequencing, the study profiled T cell repertoires from about 620 subjects and related those repertoires to cytomegalovirus serostatus. A separate validation cohort of over 95 different subjects was used in addition to the 666-subject first cohort. High-throughput TCR immunosequencing, statistical association of individual TCRs with disease status, and machine learning were combined to predict cytomegalovirus infection status. In a later analysis, previously published TCR beta repertoires from several hundred donors were re-analyzed and high-resolution HLA genotyping was added so that TCR occurrence patterns could be studied. The later analysis used no new phenotypic data to find candidate immune exposures, relying instead on TCR beta sequences and their occurrence across donors. In an earlier analysis of around 540 of the donors, high-throughput TCR beta sequencing was used to judge whether each TCR beta V gene segment behaved as functional or pseudogenic. Alongside the repertoire data, information on donor age, sex, ethnicity and CMV serostatus was compiled. A later genetic analysis took genome-wide SNP genotypes for about three fifths of the roughly 670 donors and used that subset as a discovery cohort. Every repertoire in the discovery cohort had been generated on one and the same sequencing platform. HLA typing covered class I and class II loci at four-digit resolution. Typing coverage varied by locus: roughly 629-640 donors for A, B, C, DRB1 and DQB1; under 550 for DQA1; 600 to 610 for DPA1; approximately 450 for DPB1. Roughly 5 DR-DQ haplotypes were treated as single units for association and clustering because of strong linkage in the cohort. Among 350 to 400 genotyped donors of the cohort, an average of about 240,000 unique TCR beta nucleotide sequences were sequenced per donor, roughly 20% of them non-productive.

There are 16 amino acids in the CDR3, from cysteine to phenylalanine inclusive. The entry retains the CDR3 DNA only, 48 bases that are in frame from base 1. The germline V end is reduced by 8 bases and the J end by 0 bases; junction bases left unmatched: 11. CDR1 and CDR2 (MGHRA, YSYEKL) derive from the germline V gene. Overall results and qualifications from the work: A later analysis associated 17,000 or so TCR beta sequences with specific HLA alleles at a false discovery rate of 0.05. In a later genetic analysis, a missense DCLRE1C variant was associated with V-gene and J-gene trimming of TCR beta chains, and the association was replicated in an independent cohort. A later genetic analysis reported fewer N-insertions in productive TCRs among donors in an Asian-associated ancestry cluster than the approximately 700-donor mean. A later analysis found that most CMV-associated TCR beta chains appeared HLA-restricted, with HLA associations seemingly driven largely by CMV exposure. While some public TCRs were present in many individuals, most TCR sequences turned up only very rarely across donors. Because some donors lacked HLA typing at each locus, the association tests relied only on the typed subset. In a later analysis, several top co-occurrence clusters were reported to appear linked to parvovirus B19, influenza, CMV and Epstein-Barr virus. Three of the identified cytomegalovirus-associated TCR beta chains were confirmed in vitro to be specific for cytomegalovirus antigens. The sequencing pipeline was judged likely to have produced a cluster of highly shared sequence variants as a technical artifact. The cohort was sequenced for TCR beta chains only, and without alpha or paired-chain data the features that could be detected were limited. For the cohort, immune exposure information was limited to CMV serostatus. In the study, 150 to 200 TCR beta chains were listed as associated with cytomegalovirus. It was suggested by the authors that the approach could potentially be generalized to other disease states and immunological phenotypes. Assigning TCR associations to individual alleles was difficult when HLA alleles, especially DR and DQ, strongly co-occurred. Linkage disequilibrium might explain the correlated functional status among segregating V segments, but an unknown experimental factor could not be excluded. In a later analysis, HLA-associated TCR beta chains showed more clonal expansion and lower generation probabilities than non-associated chains that were equally common. Because counts were too low, some 17 rarely observed V segments, including chromosome 9 orphons, were left out of the earlier analysis of 587 of the donors. Some IMGT-functional V segments, including TRBV6-2 and TRBV6-3, could not be told apart with the 87-base-pair reads, so those segments were excluded. Roughly uniform sequencing depth across donors was assumed in presence/absence analyses, although this assumption may not hold. A later analysis found that TCR association rates varied across HLA loci, with DRB1 alleles showing the most associated TCRs and HLA-C alleles the fewest. A further reported finding was that TCR beta sequences accurately predicted the HLA-A and HLA-B alleles for most subjects in the first cohort. In both the original and validation cohorts, the classifier was reported to diagnose cytomegalovirus status with high specificity and sensitivity. An earlier analysis of 587 of the donors showed that most TCR beta V segments appeared in productive rearrangements either about 90% or about 30% of the time, which broadly matched IMGT annotations.

In total, 600 or so healthy bone marrow donors made up the cohort. At the time of sampling, every cohort member was nominally healthy, though immune exposures that went unrecorded were likely present. The donor was CMV seronegative and belonged to the group of around 400 seronegative cohort members. Every donor gave a peripheral blood sample, and the peripheral blood mononuclear cells from that sample were used for TCR beta sequencing. The Qiagen DNeasy Blood Extraction Kit was used to extract genomic DNA from the blood cell samples. The V and J segments used are TRBV4-1 and TRBJ2-3; 7 central nucleotides agree with TRBD1. The material sequenced was PBMCs. The TCR sequence derives from a woman in her twenties or thirties in good health and CMV-seronegative. In nucleotide form, the sequence is TGCGCCAGCCGATCAAGACAGGGATCTAGCACAGATACGCAGTATTTT. It is translated as CASRSRQGSSTDTQYF.